This TCR beta chain was retrieved from a study of T cells after yellow fever vaccination. The overall study: Researchers used SMART-Seq v4 Ultra Low Input to prepare fractions that had low cell numbers. Whole-study results and caveats: Clonotype sharing between CD4 and CD8 compartments was small. Reappearing after the booster were most of the clones from primary vaccination (96% CD4, roughly 86% CD8).

Germline values: CDR1 MGHRA, CDR2 YSYEKL. The CDR3 runs 16 residues. J lost 5 bases, V lost 0 bases, and 9 bases had no gene match. In regard to this clonotype: Its antigen is undetermined.

5'RACE template switching produced TCR cDNA carrying a universal primer site and UMIs. MiXCR, applied by TCRdb to the 5' RACE reads, yields one record per CDR3 protein. The data contain over 300,000 distinct CDR3 sequences, 6.8% of them singletons. The rearrangement links TRBV4-1 to TRBJ2-5, with 7 bases that match TRBD2. Sequencing was performed on PBMCs, taken around 45 days after the first yellow fever vaccination. The TCR sequence derives from a man younger than 30 who received the YFV17D yellow fever vaccine. In nucleotides, the CDR3 is TGCGCCAGCAGCCAAGATCGTGTGACAGCGGGGGAGACCCAGTACTTC. Encoded protein: CASSQDRVTAGETQYF.